The entry below gives a single T cell receptor beta chain sequence along with its context. The data were produced by immunoSEQ multiplex PCR, yet TCRdb's version contains in-frame clones alone and is incomplete. This table holds about 280,000 clones, more than 80% found once. This entry belongs to a study of blood T cell repertoires in COVID-19. Study-level background: The United States, Italy and Spain supplied acute and convalescent COVID-19 samples. PBMCs, B-cell-depleted T cells, or T cells provided the cDNA or gDNA that made up the material.

Participants' reported clinical history set cohort assignment. Source material: PBMCs or T cells enriched from blood (not recorded which). This receptor was identified in a woman aged 30 to 39 with acute COVID-19.

The CDR3 region is CASSYSKSGRYEQYF. CDR3 DNA: TGTGCCAGCAGTTACTCGAAGTCAGGGAGGTACGAGCAGTACTTC. This sequence joins TRBV6-2 or TRBV6-3 and TRBJ2-7; weak D call: TRBD2 (6 bases). The CDR3 consists of 15 residues. Trimming took off 0 bases at V and 4 bases at J, with 13 bases between the two ends. Germline V gives CDR1 MNHEY, CDR2 SVGEGT.